This T cell receptor (beta chain) was sequenced in a study of OX40 agonist ivuxolimab in advanced cancers. Overall study findings and caveats: Specificity for antigen went undetermined in the expanded peripheral T cells.

To note about this clone: What it binds is not known.

Blood draws occurred at baseline, cycle 4 day 1, and cycle 7 day 1. The V gene's germline CDR1 is ENHRY and CDR2 SYGVKD. Trimming removed 4 bases at V and 8 bases at J, with 15 bases between. The CDR3 consists of 14 residues. TCRdb keeps only in-frame clones here, not all; method: immunoSEQ multiplex PCR. The sample holds approximately 81,000 clones, around 86% seen once. The V and J genes are TRBV10-3 and TRBJ2-1, with a tentative D call TRBD1 (5 bases). This sequence was found in an adult with an advanced solid tumor such as melanoma, head and neck, liver or kidney cancer. The material was CD4+ or CD8+ T cells sorted from blood, obtained in a trial of the OX40 agonist ivuxolimab. CDR3 nucleotides: TGTGCCATCAGTGTACAGGAGCAATACGATGAGCAGTTCTTC. Translation gives CAISVQEQYDEQFF.